This T cell receptor (beta chain) emerged from a study of blood T cell repertoires in COVID-19. Clones were read by immunoSEQ multiplex PCR, and TCRdb kept only the in-frame ones, dropping some. The sample consists of tens of thousands of clones, about 91% of them appearing once. The CDR3 is made up of 15 amino acids. Germline V gene lookup returns CDR1 LGHNA and CDR2 YNFKEQ. V was clipped by 10 bases and J by 2 bases, with 18 bases between them. This chain joins TRBV4-2 and TRBJ1-5; D is perhaps TRBD1 (5 bases). The source material was peripheral blood. This TCR was recovered from a woman aged 45-60 years with active COVID-19. The CDR3 loop is CATGLGGTGNQPQHF. CDR3 bases: TGTGCCACCGGATTGGGGGGGACTGGCAATCAGCCCCAGCATTTT.